The present TCR beta chain was sequenced within a study of blood T cell repertoires in COVID-19. Study summary: Spain, Italy and the United States supplied samples that represented acute and convalescent COVID-19. The analysed material was cDNA or gDNA that came from T cells, B-cell-depleted T cells, or PBMCs.

Under the authors' procedure: By means of reference gene primer amplification, nucleated cell counts were estimated. The data were produced by immunoSEQ multiplex PCR, yet TCRdb's version contains in-frame clones alone and is incomplete. V and J calls and clone size are copied from that table; D and trimming were computed from the DNA. Among around 260,000 clones listed, around 92% were seen once. Trimming left V 0 bases short and J 4 bases short, with 15 bases between. CDR1 is MGHRA and CDR2 is YSYEKL in the germline V gene. The CDR3 consists of 16 residues. Patients at the Seattle site were enrolled during active infection and followed longitudinally.

The chain recombines TRBV4-1 with TRBJ1-2; tentative D call: TRBD1 (5 bases). Sequencing used peripheral blood. The receptor was isolated from a person aged 18-30 years with COVID-19, enrolled during active disease. In DNA form, the CDR3 reads TGCGCCAGCAGCCAAGACCAGGGTGGCTTCCTCTATGGCTACACCTTC. Translated, it gives CASSQDQGGFLYGYTF.